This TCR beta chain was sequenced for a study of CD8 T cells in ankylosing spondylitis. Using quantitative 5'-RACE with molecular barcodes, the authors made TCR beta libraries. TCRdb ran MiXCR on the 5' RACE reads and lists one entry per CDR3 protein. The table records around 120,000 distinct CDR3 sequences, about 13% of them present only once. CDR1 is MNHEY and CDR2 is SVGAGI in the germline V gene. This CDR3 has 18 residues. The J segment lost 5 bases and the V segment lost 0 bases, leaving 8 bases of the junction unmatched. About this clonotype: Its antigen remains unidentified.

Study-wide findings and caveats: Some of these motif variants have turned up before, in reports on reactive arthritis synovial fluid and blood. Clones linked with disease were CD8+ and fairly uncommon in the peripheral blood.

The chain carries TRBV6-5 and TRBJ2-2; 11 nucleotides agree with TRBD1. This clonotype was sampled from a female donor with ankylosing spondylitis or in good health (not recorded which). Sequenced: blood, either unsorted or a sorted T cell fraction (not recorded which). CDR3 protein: CASSYSSSGTGGTGELFF. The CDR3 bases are TGTGCCAGCAGTTACTCGAGTTCCGGGACAGGGGGAACCGGGGAGCTGTTTTTT.